This record concerns one T cell receptor (beta chain) sequence. Its antigen is currently not known. It has no much larger one-base neighbor in the sample; base qualities were not kept. The source of the sample is a study of cytomegalovirus exposure and HLA in healthy donors (dated by TCRdb to about 2017). General notes on the study: In an earlier analysis of under 750 of the donors, around 300 Gb of sequence data and about 110 million unique TCR beta sequences from 180 million or so T cells were reported. HLA typing included class I and class II loci at four-digit resolution. A later analysis re-examined previously published TCR beta repertoires from around 670 donors and added high-resolution HLA genotyping to investigate patterns of TCR occurrence. Roughly 300 gigabases of sequencing data and around 80 million unique TCR sequences made up an early release that covered under 750 HLA-typed donors. The later analysis used no new phenotypic data to find candidate immune exposures, relying instead on TCR beta sequences and their occurrence across donors. A separate validation cohort of some 130 different subjects was used in addition to the approximately 700-subject first cohort. Every discovery cohort repertoire had been produced on one sequencing platform. The aim of the study was to test whether cataloging public T cell receptors could identify signatures of past pathogen exposure. Because of strong linkage in the cohort, roughly five DR-DQ haplotypes were treated as single units for association and clustering. The study combined high-throughput TCR immunosequencing, statistical association of individual TCRs with disease status, and machine learning to predict cytomegalovirus infection status. The number of typed donors differed by locus: 629-630 for A, B, C, DRB1 and DQB1; 500 to 550 for DQA1; 606 for DPA1; and roughly 450 for DPB1. The study used immunosequencing to profile the T cell repertoires of 666 subjects and linked those repertoires to cytomegalovirus serostatus. A later genetic analysis used genome-wide SNP genotypes for about 60% of the roughly 700 donors, treating that subset as a discovery cohort. An earlier analysis of 450 to 750 of the donors used high-throughput TCR beta sequencing to judge whether each TCR beta V gene segment behaved as functional or pseudogenic. Of the 300 to 500 genotyped donors, 81% were placed in the genetic ancestry cluster associated with self-reported Caucasian donors. Donor age, sex, ethnicity and CMV serostatus were compiled together with the repertoire data. Among around 400 genotyped donors of the cohort, an average of approximately 200,000 unique TCR beta nucleotide sequences was sequenced per donor, of which roughly 17% were non-productive. Results and caveats for the whole study, not just this receptor: The authors suggested that the approach could potentially be extended to other disease states and immunological phenotypes. Most TCR sequences were observed very rarely across donors, whereas some public TCRs were present in many individuals. Several of the top co-occurrence clusters appeared to be linked to parvovirus B19, influenza, CMV and Epstein-Barr virus, according to a later analysis. Three of the identified cytomegalovirus-associated TCR beta chains were confirmed in vitro to be specific for cytomegalovirus antigens. In the study, 150 to 200 TCR beta chains were listed as associated with cytomegalovirus. In a later analysis, HLA-associated TCR beta chains showed more clonal expansion and lower generation probabilities than non-associated chains that were equally common. Most CMV-associated TCR beta chains appeared to be HLA-restricted in a later analysis, and the HLA associations seemed to be driven largely by CMV exposure. A cluster of highly shared sequence variants was judged likely to represent a technical artifact of the sequencing pipeline. Linkage disequilibrium might explain the correlated functional status among segregating V segments, but an unknown experimental factor could not be ruled out. Assigning TCR associations to individual alleles was difficult when HLA alleles, especially DR and DQ, strongly co-occurred. Compared with the roughly 670-donor mean, donors in an Asian-associated ancestry cluster had fewer N-insertions in productive TCRs, according to a later genetic analysis. The 87-base-pair reads could not distinguish some IMGT-functional V segments, including TRBV6-2 and TRBV6-3, so those segments were excluded. Because counts were too low, 15 to 20 rarely observed V segments, including chromosome 9 orphons, were excluded from the earlier analysis of a few hundred of the donors. The cohort was sequenced for TCR beta chains only, and without alpha or paired-chain data the features that could be detected were limited. In a later analysis, the rate of TCR association differed among HLA loci, with DRB1 alleles having the most associated TCRs and HLA-C alleles having the fewest. A later analysis associated 15,000 to 20,000 TCR beta sequences with specific HLA alleles at a false discovery rate of 0.05. Because HLA typing was missing for some donors at each locus, association tests included only the typed subset. Broadly in line with IMGT annotations, most TCR beta V segments showed up in productive rearrangements about 90% or about 30% of the time in an earlier analysis of approximately 640 of the donors. A further reported finding was that TCR beta sequences accurately predicted the HLA-A and HLA-B alleles for most subjects in the first cohort. Sequencing depth was assumed to be roughly uniform across donors in the presence/absence analyses, though that assumption may not hold. An association between a missense DCLRE1C variant and V-gene and J-gene trimming of TCR beta chains was found in a later genetic analysis and replicated in an independent cohort. For the cohort, immune exposure information was limited to CMV serostatus. The classifier was reported to diagnose cytomegalovirus status with high specificity and sensitivity in both the original and validation cohorts.

Unmatched junction bases come to 23, with V trimmed by 8 bases and J by 3 bases. From its cysteine to its phenylalanine, the CDR3 spans 19 amino acids. Of the read, only the CDR3 DNA is kept; its 57 bases are in frame from base 1. Libraries were constructed by the immunoSEQ multiplex PCR assay. For the multiplex PCR, a mixture combining 60 forward primers for TCR Vbeta segments and 13 reverse primers for TCR Jbeta segments was used. The CDR3 region of rearranged TCR beta genes was amplified from genomic DNA by a multiplex PCR assay. Amplified TCR beta libraries were sequenced as 87-base-pair reads on the Illumina HiSeq System. Turning to the authors' computational methods: Across the 670 or so repertoires, a later analysis counted tens of millions of unique TCR beta chains, 9 million to 14 million of which were shared by at least two donors. A nearest-neighbor algorithm error-corrected the raw reads and collapsed the reads into unique sequences, merging closely related sequences to remove PCR and sequencing errors. CDR3 sequences were aligned to IMGT reference sequences to assign V, D and J gene segments. For a sequence to be retained, a match of at least six nucleotides was required to both a V gene segment and a J gene segment. A rearrangement was called productive if the CDR3 had no stop codons and remained in frame with V and J, and every other rearrangement was called non-productive. Following IMGT convention, CDR3 was defined as the stretch from the second conserved V-encoded cysteine up to the conserved J-encoded phenylalanine. The earlier analysis of about 560 of the donors excluded any sequence lacking an unambiguous match to a single V gene segment. In an earlier analysis of 587 of the donors, V segments were called functional above 56.7% productive rearrangements and were called segregating when the between-donor standard deviation exceeded 5%. To diagnose cytomegalovirus status from the catalog of TCR beta chain sequences, a statistical classification framework was built. In a later analysis, V and J genes were assigned by comparing TCR nucleotide sequences against IMGT/GENE-DB human TR gene sequences. Using the TCRdist pipeline, a later analysis assigned CDR3 sequences along with most-parsimonious VDJ recombination scenarios. A later analysis defined each TCR beta chain by its CDR3 amino acid sequence plus V-gene family, and excluded reads lacking a unique V-gene family. In a later analysis, approximately 590 highly shared, low-generation-probability nucleotide sequences were removed to address suspected cross-contamination and a sequencing artifact. In a later analysis, a clonal expansion index for each public chain was calculated from normalized within-repertoire ranks of inferred template counts. In a later analysis, generation probabilities were computed using a VDJ recombination model fitted to out-of-frame rearrangements, and the results were checked against IGoR. In a later analysis, hypergeometric tests were used to score TCR-TCR, TCR-HLA and TCR-CMV co-occurrence, with a repertoire-size bias correction applied to TCR pairs. To estimate false discovery rates, a later analysis permuted the HLA or CMV assignments 20 times. In a later analysis, co-occurring TCRs were grouped with DBSCAN, and TCRdist sequence similarity was added when clustering was performed within HLA-allele-positive subsets. For co-occurrence clustering, repertoires with fewer than 30,000 or more than 120,000 public chains were excluded, along with five repertoires with anomalous nucleotide sharing. The source is immuneACCESS, and TCRdb retained only in-frame sequences with V and J called. Part of the clones is not carried over; for the studies checked, unresolved V genes explain less than half of this, and the remainder is unexplained. That table is the source of V, J and clone size, and D and trimming were worked out from the DNA. The sample table records about 140,000 clones; roughly 78% of these occur just once. In total, the top ten clones hold roughly 2% of the sample.

The cohort was made up of approximately 700 healthy bone marrow donors. At the time of sampling, all cohort members were nominally healthy, though unrecorded immune exposures were likely present. The donor tested CMV seronegative and was one of the 352 seronegative cohort members. Every donor gave a peripheral blood sample, and the peripheral blood mononuclear cells from that sample were used for TCR beta sequencing. Genomic DNA extraction from the blood cell samples was performed with the Qiagen DNeasy Blood Extraction Kit. The origin of this receptor is a man under 40 in good health and CMV-seronegative. Material: PBMCs. The chain links TRBV23-1 with TRBJ2-7, with 9 junctional bases fitting TRBD2. TRBV23-1 belongs to the ORF category, with a function that is uncertain. In nucleotide form, the sequence is TGCGCCAGCCCACGGGGGCAAAGAAAACCGGGACTAGCACACTACGAGCAGTACTTC. Its translation reads: CASPRGQRKPGLAHYEQYF.